One sample yielded the 21 T cell receptor beta chains listed below, sequenced in a study of T cell changes during pregnancy in multiple sclerosis. The assay was immunoSEQ multiplex PCR, and TCRdb's table has in-frame clones only and misses some. This sample carries under 45,000 clones, around 93% of them seen once, and the ten largest clones take more than 0.6%. The sample in question was CD4+ T cells from peripheral blood mononuclear cells, obtained in the third trimester of pregnancy. The receptors originated from a female donor with multiple sclerosis, enrolled in a pregnancy study.

This clone showed up just once. J is TRBJ1-4 and V is TRBV28; tentatively, D is TRBD1 (5 bases). The CDR3 consists of 15 residues. Germline lookup yields CDR1 MDHEN and CDR2 SYDVKM. V was trimmed by 8 bases and J by 0 bases, leaving 13 bases between them. CDR3 sequence: CASAQGVATNEKLFF. DNA of the CDR3: TGTGCCAGCGCACAAGGGGTTGCAACTAATGAAAAACTGTTTTTT.

The V call is TRBV21-1, the J call TRBJ2-7; TRBD2 was called by the table and not checked on the DNA. TRBV21-1 is given as a pseudogene. CDR3 length: 15 residues. Here the CDR3 reads CASSKAKSTEAEQYF. CDR3 sequence (DNA): TGTGCCAGCAGCAAAGCGAAGAGTACCGAGGCGGAGCAGTACTTC.

V is TRBV2 and J is TRBJ1-2, with 10 nucleotides matching TRBD1. CDR3 length equals 15 residues. The germline V gene encodes CDR1 SNHLY and CDR2 FYNNEI. The junction had 7 bases not matched to a gene; V was cut back by 4 bases and J by 5 bases. The CDR3 DNA follows: TGTGCCAGCAGTGCTACCGGGACAGGGGTTTATGGCTACACCTTC. Its protein is CASSATGTGVYGYTF.

The genes are TRBV27 and TRBJ2-6; the D gene is possibly TRBD2 (5 bases). V lost 5 bases and J lost 4, with 21 bases in between. CDR1 is MNHEY and CDR2 is SMNVEV in the germline V gene (reference sequence). The CDR3 totals 18 residues. The CDR3 DNA sequence: TGTGCCAGCAGTCCACGGACTTCCCCCCCTTCCGGGGCCAACGTCCTGACTTTC. Residues: CASSPRTSPPSGANVLTF. The whole variable domain, remainder taken from reference TRBV27 and TRBJ2-6, is EAQVTQNPRYLITVTGKKLTVTCSQNMNHEYMSWYRQDPGLGLRQIYYSMNVEVTDKGDVPEGYKVSRKEKRNFPLILESPSPNQTSLYFCASSPRTSPPSGANVLTFGAGSRLTVL.

The chain couples TRBV29-1 to TRBJ2-6; TRBD2 is a possible D gene (6 bases). This CDR3 region has 16 residues. CDR1 SQVTM and CDR2 ANQGSEA come from the germline V gene. V lost 7 bases, J lost 2 bases, and 18 bases lay in between. This CDR3 is CSAQGRRETGANVLTF. The CDR3 bases are TGCAGCGCTCAGGGCCGGAGGGAGACTGGGGCCAACGTCCTGACTTTC.

The genes are TRBV5-5 and TRBJ1-3; 7 nucleotides match TRBD1. Trimming at V came to 5 bases and at J to 0 bases, leaving 5 bases not matched to a gene. Germline CDR1 is SGHKS and CDR2 is YYEKEE (reference sequence). The CDR3 consists of 15 residues. In DNA form, the CDR3 reads TGTGCCAGCAGTGTGGGACAGAGCTCTGGAAACACCATATATTTT. Its translation is CASSVGQSSGNTIYF.

V and J are TRBV5-4 and TRBJ2-1; 11 nucleotides line up with TRBD2. Losses at the gene ends were 3 bases for V and 5 bases for J; bases not matched to a gene: 10. CDR3 length: 17 amino acids. Germline lookup yields CDR1 SGHNT and CDR2 YYREEE (reference sequence). CDR3: CASSSSLSGRAHNEQFF. The CDR3 nucleotides are TGTGCCAGCAGCTCGTCCCTTAGCGGGAGGGCCCACAATGAGCAGTTCTTC.

J is TRBJ2-3 and V is TRBV19; the D gene is possibly TRBD1 (6 bases). CDR1 and CDR2 (germline): LNHDA, SQIVND (reference sequence). The CDR3 covers 15 residues. V gave up 6 bases and J gave up 5 bases, with 18 bases separating them. CDR3 in amino acids: CASRLEQGRQDTQYF. CDR3 sequence (DNA): TGTGCCAGTAGATTAGAACAGGGTAGACAAGATACGCAGTATTTT.

The rearrangement uses TRBV5-4 and TRBJ2-7; weak D call: TRBD2 (5 bases). The CDR3 has 13 amino acids. Germline CDR1 and CDR2: SGHNT and YYREEE (reference sequence). V lost 3 bases, J lost 1 base, and 8 bases lay in between. The DNA for the CDR3 is TGTGCCAGCAGCTCGGACTTATCCTACGAGCAGTACTTC. Translation gives CASSSDLSYEQYF.

The V and J genes are TRBV27 and TRBJ2-1; TRBD2 matches 7 bases. V shed 1 base, J shed 4 bases, and the junction held 4 bases outside the gene matches. Germline CDR1 MNHEY, CDR2 SMNVEV (reference sequence). The CDR3 covers 15 residues. In nucleotides, the CDR3 is TGTGCCAGCAGTTTATGGGGAGGGCCATACAATGAGCAGTTCTTC. Translating gives CASSLWGGPYNEQFF.

The chain joins TRBV28 to TRBJ2-2; D is ambiguous. The V and J ends lost 5 bases and 5 bases respectively, with 15 bases between them. The germline CDR1 and CDR2 sequences are MDHEN and SYDVKM. This CDR3 contains 15 residues. CDR3 region: CASSGQNVWTGELFF. CDR3 coding DNA: TGTGCCAGCAGTGGCCAGAATGTATGGACCGGGGAGCTGTTTTTT.

The chain uses TRBV19 and TRBJ1-4; D gene uncertain. This CDR3 contains 15 residues. Trimming removed 6 bases at V and 0 bases at J, with 11 bases between. In germline, CDR1 is LNHDA, CDR2 SQIVND (reference sequence). As DNA, the CDR3 is TGTGCCAGTAGATTTACAGAAGCAACTAATGAAAAACTGTTTTTT. Translated: CASRFTEATNEKLFF.

The chain couples TRBV2 to TRBJ2-5; 7 bases map to TRBD1. V lost 7 bases to trimming and J lost 2 bases; unmatched junction nucleotides: 7. CDR1 and CDR2 from the germline V gene are SNHLY and FYNNEI. The CDR3 covers 14 residues. The CDR3 loop is CASNPGQHQETQYF. For the CDR3, the DNA is TGTGCCAGCAATCCGGGACAGCATCAAGAGACCCAGTACTTC. Combining the CDR3 with reference TRBV2 and TRBJ2-5 gives the whole variable domain EPEVTQTPSHQVTQMGQEVILRCVPISNHLYFYWYRQILGQKVEFLVSFYNNEISEKSEIFDDQFSVERPDGSNFTLKIRSTKLEDSAMYFCASNPGQHQETQYFGPGTRLLVL.

The V and J genes are TRBV27 and TRBJ2-1, with 11 bases lining up with TRBD2. The junction had 5 bases not matched to a gene; V was cut back by 3 bases and J by 4 bases. The CDR3 consists of 16 residues. Germline CDR1 MNHEY, CDR2 SMNVEV (reference sequence). In DNA, the CDR3 is TGTGCCAGCAGTTTCGAAGGGACTAGCGGTTACAATGAGCAGTTCTTC. Translating it yields CASSFEGTSGYNEQFF.

The gene calls are TRBV27 and TRBJ1-5; D is uncertain. The CDR3 loop spans 14 amino acids. Germline lookup yields CDR1 MNHEY and CDR2 SMNVEV (reference sequence). V lost 3 bases to trimming and J lost 3 bases, with 9 bases between them. The CDR3: CASSFMGANQPQHF. The CDR3 bases are TGTGCCAGCAGTTTCATGGGCGCCAATCAGCCCCAGCATTTT.

This clone was seen only once. The rearrangement uses TRBV15 and TRBJ1-1, with D hard to call. Germline V CDR1 and CDR2: LNHNV, YYDKDF (reference sequence). V gave up 5 bases and J gave up 5 bases, with 9 bases separating them. This CDR3 is built from 12 residues. CDR3 sequence: CATSFHGTEAFF. CDR3 DNA sequence: TGTGCCACCAGCTTTCACGGTACTGAAGCTTTCTTT. Full variable domain (rest looked up from reference TRBV15 and TRBJ1-1): DAMVIQNPRYQVTQFGKPVTLSCSQTLNHNVMYWYQQKSSQAPKLLFHYYDKDFNNEADTPDNFQSRRPNTSFCFLDIRSPGLGDTAMYLCATSFHGTEAFFGQGTRLTVV.

This chain connects TRBV12-5 to TRBJ1-2, with TRBD1 matching over 7 bases. Germline CDR1 is LGHNT and CDR2 is FRNRAP. The J segment lost 7 bases and the V segment lost 4 bases, leaving 12 bases of the junction unmatched. The CDR3 totals 15 residues. The CDR3 region is CASGSRLQGTGGYTF. CDR3 nucleotide sequence: TGTGCTAGTGGTTCACGGCTACAGGGGACGGGTGGCTACACCTTC.

V and J are TRBV7-3 and TRBJ1-3, with 7 bases that match TRBD1. The length of the CDR3 is 16 residues. Germline CDR1 is SGHTA and CDR2 is FQGTGA. J was trimmed by 1 base and V by 5 bases; bases with no gene match: 8. The CDR3: CASSAEPRGSGNTIYF. The CDR3 coding sequence is TGTGCCAGCAGCGCCGAGCCCAGGGGGTCTGGAAACACCATATATTTT. Complete variable domain (other parts from reference TRBV7-3 and TRBJ1-3): GAGVSQTPSNKVTEKGKYVELRCDPISGHTALYWYRQSLGQGPEFLIYFQGTGAADDSGLPNDRFFAVRPEGSVSTLKIQRTERGDSAVYLCASSAEPRGSGNTIYFGEGSWLTVV.

This clone was seen once. The genes are TRBV9 and TRBJ2-5, with 11 bases lining up with TRBD2. In germline, CDR1 is SGDLS, CDR2 YYNGEE. This CDR3 is 15 amino acids long. With 1 base clipped from V and 4 bases from J, the junction kept 3 bases outside the gene matches. The CDR3 bases are TGTGCCAGCAGCGTACTAGCGGGGGGACCAGAGACCCAGTACTTC. Protein sequence: CASSVLAGGPETQYF. Based on the CDR3 plus reference TRBV9 and TRBJ2-5, the full variable domain is DSGVTQTPKHLITATGQRVTLRCSPRSGDLSVYWYQQSLDQGLQFLIQYYNGEERAKGNILERFSAQQFPDLHSELNLSSLELGDSALYFCASSVLAGGPETQYFGPGTRLLVL.

The chain combines TRBV5-5 with TRBJ2-3; the D gene is possibly TRBD2 (6 bases). The V and J ends lost 5 bases and 0 bases respectively, with 10 bases between them. The germline CDR1 and CDR2 sequences are SGHKS and YYEKEE (reference sequence). The CDR3 is made up of 14 amino acids. CDR3 DNA sequence: TGTGCCAGCAGGACCGGGACTAGCACAGATACGCAGTATTTT. As protein: CASRTGTSTDTQYF.

The CDR3 sequence is CASSYQGNEQFF. The CDR3 DNA is TGTGCCAGCAGTTATCAGGGTAATGAGCAGTTCTTC. The chain combines TRBV6-1 with TRBJ2-1; a possible D gene is TRBD1 (5 bases). This CDR3 comprises 12 residues. The germline V gene encodes CDR1 MNHNS and CDR2 SASEGT. V was cut by 5 bases and J by 7 bases, with 9 bases left in between.